This T cell receptor beta chain comes out of a study of human T cells and chemical hapten exposure. Study findings and constraints: No shift was seen in TCRs above 1 in 1000 frequency with DPC sensitization.

Unique molecular identifiers were affixed to discrete cDNA molecules within the library. TCRdb passed the RACE reads through MiXCR, listing each CDR3 protein once. The table has approximately 400,000 distinct CDR3 sequences, more than 4.5% seen once. This clonotype was seen ten or more times. Its cognate antigen is unknown. Stated time point: patch test 1, 2 weeks after DPC sensitization. Treatment in this sample: therapeutic diphenylcyclopropenone sensitization with weekly scalp DPC. The sample consisted of whole blood, taken in connection with sensitization to the hapten diphenylcyclopropenone (DPC). This clonotype was sampled from a woman in her forties or fifties with alopecia areata. Some clones in this sample may be carry-over from other donors' samples.

This CDR3 is CSAREGNTEAFF. CDR3 coding DNA: TGCAGTGCTAGAGAGGGGAACACTGAAGCTTTCTTT. This chain joins TRBV20-1 and TRBJ1-1, with unresolved D. The CDR3 sequence is 12 residues long. CDR1 is DFQATT and CDR2 is SNEGSKA in the germline V gene (reference sequence). With 0 bases removed from V and 1 base from J, the gap between germline ends came to 3 bases.